This section outlines one T cell receptor beta chain sequence together with its context. Its antigen remains unidentified. The data belong to a study of CD8 T cells in Susac syndrome. The study, taken as a whole, reports: In its TCR sequencing and HLA analysis, the study acknowledged that the number of individuals was relatively small.

When the RNA was reverse transcribed, random hexamers were used with an input of about 0.45 to 1 ug. TCR beta CDR3 was amplified by immunoSEQ covering 54 Vbeta and 13 Jbeta. Via MiXCR, TCRdb re-called the immunoSEQ multiplex PCR reads, giving one row per CDR3 protein. The table shows around 130,000 distinct CDR3 sequences, with 90% to 95% occurring only once. CD8+ and CD4+ T cells from blood underwent TCR beta sequencing, which was carried out in a high-throughput format. The CD8+ and CD4+ T cells were negatively isolated, with the TEMRA cells enriched by FACS. The clonotype originates from a human donor with multiple sclerosis. Specimen: CD4+ T cells from PBMCs.

The DNA of the CDR3 is TGCAGTGCTCCCACCCTAGCCCGAGCTAGCACAGATACGCAGTATTTT. It is translated as CSAPTLARASTDTQYF. The chain couples TRBV20-1 to TRBJ2-3; perhaps TRBD2 as D (5 bases). The ends were cut back, 5 bases at V and 0 bases at J, with 18 bases in the middle. Germline-derived CDR1 and CDR2 are DFQATT and SNEGSKA (reference sequence). The CDR3 has 16 residues.